This T cell receptor beta chain was observed in a study of T cell changes during pregnancy in multiple sclerosis. CDR1 and CDR2 (germline): SGHTA, FQGTGA. With 4 bases clipped from V and 2 bases from J, the junction kept 5 bases outside the gene matches. The CDR3 is 15 amino acids. Clones were read by immunoSEQ multiplex PCR, and TCRdb kept only the in-frame ones, dropping some. The repertoire holds 75,000 to 100,000 clones, with 92% as singletons. The TCR comes from a female donor with multiple sclerosis, enrolled in a pregnancy study. This chain uses TRBV7-3 with TRBJ2-3, with TRBD1 identical over 8 bases. The specimen was peripheral blood, collected after pregnancy. CDR3 nucleotide sequence: TGTGCCAGCAGCTCGACAGGGGAAAACACAGATACGCAGTATTTT. Translated: CASSSTGENTDTQYF.